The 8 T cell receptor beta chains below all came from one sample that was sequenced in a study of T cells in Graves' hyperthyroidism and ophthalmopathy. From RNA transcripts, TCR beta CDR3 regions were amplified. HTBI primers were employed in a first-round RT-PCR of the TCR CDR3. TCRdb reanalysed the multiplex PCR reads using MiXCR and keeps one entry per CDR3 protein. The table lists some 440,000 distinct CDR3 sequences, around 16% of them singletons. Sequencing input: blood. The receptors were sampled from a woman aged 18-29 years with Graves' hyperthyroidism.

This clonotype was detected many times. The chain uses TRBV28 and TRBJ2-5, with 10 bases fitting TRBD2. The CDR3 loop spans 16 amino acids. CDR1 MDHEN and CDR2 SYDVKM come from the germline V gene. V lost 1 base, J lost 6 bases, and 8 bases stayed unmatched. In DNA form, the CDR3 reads TGTGCCAGCAGTTTATATTCCAGCGGGAGGGTGAAGACCCAGTACTTC. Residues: CASSLYSSGRVKTQYF. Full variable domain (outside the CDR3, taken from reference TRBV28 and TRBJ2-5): DVKVTQSSRYLVKRTGEKVFLECVQDMDHENMFWYRQDPGLGLRLIYFSYDVKMKEKGDIPEGYSVSREKKERFSLILESASTNQTSMYLCASSLYSSGRVKTQYFGPGTRLLVL.

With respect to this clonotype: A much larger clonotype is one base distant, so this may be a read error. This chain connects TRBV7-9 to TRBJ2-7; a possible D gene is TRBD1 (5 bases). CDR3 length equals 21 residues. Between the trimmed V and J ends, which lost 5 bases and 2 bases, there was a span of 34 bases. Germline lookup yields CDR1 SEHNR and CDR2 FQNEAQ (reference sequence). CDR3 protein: CASSGEPQPSFPTAVPYEQYF. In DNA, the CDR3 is TGTGCCAGCAGCGGAGAGCCCCAACCTAGTTTCCCGACAGCCGTACCCTACGAGCAGTACTTC.

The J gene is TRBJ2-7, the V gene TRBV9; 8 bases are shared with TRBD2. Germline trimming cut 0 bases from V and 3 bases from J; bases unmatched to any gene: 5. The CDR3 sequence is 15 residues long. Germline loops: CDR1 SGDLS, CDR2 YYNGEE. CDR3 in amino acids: CASSVEASGSYEQYF. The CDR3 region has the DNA TGTGCCAGCAGCGTAGAGGCCAGCGGGAGCTACGAGCAGTACTTC.

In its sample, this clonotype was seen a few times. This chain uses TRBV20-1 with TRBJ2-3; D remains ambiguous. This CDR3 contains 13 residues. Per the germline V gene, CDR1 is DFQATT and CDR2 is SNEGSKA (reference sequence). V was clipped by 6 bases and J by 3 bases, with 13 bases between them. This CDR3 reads CSACVVGTDTQYF. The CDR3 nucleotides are TGCAGTGCCTGTGTGGTCGGGACAGATACGCAGTATTTT.

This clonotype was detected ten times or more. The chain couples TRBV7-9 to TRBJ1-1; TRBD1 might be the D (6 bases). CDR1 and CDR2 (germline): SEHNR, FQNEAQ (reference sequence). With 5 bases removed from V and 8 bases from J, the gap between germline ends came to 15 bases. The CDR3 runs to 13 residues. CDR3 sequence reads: CASSAQGPEEAFF. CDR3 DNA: TGTGCCAGCAGCGCACAGGGCCCCGAAGAAGCTTTCTTT.

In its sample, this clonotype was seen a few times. The CDR3 is CASSYSGDTTQYF. CDR3 bases: TGTGCCAGCAGTTACTCAGGGGACACGACGCAGTATTTT. The chain links TRBV6-6 to TRBJ2-3; D perhaps matches TRBD1 (6 bases). Looked up from germline, CDR1 is MNHNY and CDR2 is SVGAGI (reference sequence). The CDR3 is 13 residues long. Trimming removed 0 bases from V and 9 bases from J, with 10 bases in between.

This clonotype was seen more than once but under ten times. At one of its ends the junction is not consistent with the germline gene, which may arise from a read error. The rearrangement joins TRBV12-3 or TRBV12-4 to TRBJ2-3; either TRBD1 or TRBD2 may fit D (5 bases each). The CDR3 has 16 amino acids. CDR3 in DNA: TGTGCCAGCAGAGAACGGGGCCAAACGTTCCCAGATATGCAGTATTTT. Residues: CASRERGQTFPDMQYF.

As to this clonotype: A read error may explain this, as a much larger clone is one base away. CDR3 DNA sequence: TGTGCCAGCAGCCTGGATGGACGGAAGAACACTGAAGCTTTCTTT. Translating gives CASSLDGRKNTEAFF. The chain links TRBV2 to TRBJ1-1; D is undetermined. Per the germline V gene, CDR1 is SNHLY and CDR2 is FYNNEI. V lost 6 bases and J 1 base, leaving 15 bases between the germline ends. The CDR3 has 15 amino acids. The whole variable domain, filled in from reference TRBV2 and TRBJ1-1, reads EPEVTQTPSHQVTQMGQEVILRCVPISNHLYFYWYRQILGQKVEFLVSFYNNEISEKSEIFDDQFSVERPDGSNFTLKIRSTKLEDSAMYFCASSLDGRKNTEAFFGQGTRLTVV.